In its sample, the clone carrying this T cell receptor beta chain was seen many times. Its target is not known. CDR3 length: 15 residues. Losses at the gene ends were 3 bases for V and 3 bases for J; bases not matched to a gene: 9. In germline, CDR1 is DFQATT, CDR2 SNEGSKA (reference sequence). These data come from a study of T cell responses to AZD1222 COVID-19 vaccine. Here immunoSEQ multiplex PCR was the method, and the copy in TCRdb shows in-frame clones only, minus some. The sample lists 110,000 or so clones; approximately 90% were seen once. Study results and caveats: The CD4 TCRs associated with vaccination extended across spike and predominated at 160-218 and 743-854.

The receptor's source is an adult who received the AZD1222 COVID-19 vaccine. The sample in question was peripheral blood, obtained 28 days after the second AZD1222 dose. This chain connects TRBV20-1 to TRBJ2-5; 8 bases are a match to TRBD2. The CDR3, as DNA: TGCAGTGCTAGTGGTGTACTCGGGGGGGAAGAGACCCAGTACTTC. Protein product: CSASGVLGGEETQYF.